This T cell receptor (beta chain) appears in the sequencing data of a study of CXCR3-negative and CXCR3-positive naive CD8 T cells. Study results and caveats: When CXCR3-positive naive cells were set against CXCR3-negative naive cells, the former had more hydrophobic TRB CDR3s. The naive subsets expressed comparable surface CD5, and the authors inferred TCR strength from TRB CDR3 properties.

Every CD8+ T cell subset underwent triplicate sorting at some 300,000 cells apiece. Per the germline V gene, CDR1 is SQVTM and CDR2 is ANQGSEA. The CDR3 length is 16 residues. Each TRB cDNA library was prepared by 5' RACE (with UMI labels). Reprocessing the 5' RACE reads, TCRdb reports a single entry for every CDR3 protein and omits DNA. The sample's table shows over 80,000 distinct CDR3 sequences. Notes on this clonotype: Its antigen is undetermined.

The sample consisted of naive CXCR3- CD8+ T cells from blood. As for subset: CD45RO-CCR7+CD27+CD95- naive CD8+ T cells lacking CXCR3 (TNR3-). The chain links TRBV29-1 to TRBJ2-7; TCRdb's D call of TRBD1 is untestable without DNA. This clonotype was sampled from a human donor in good health. Some clones in this sample may be carry-over from other donors' samples. CDR3 in amino acids: CSVEGETGLFPYEQYF.